Below, one TCR beta chain is given with its context. This sample's time point: cycle 4 day 1 (C4D1), after five to seven weeks of nivolumab. Every patient had relapsed following autologous stem cell transplantation, and cohorts differed in brentuximab vedotin exposure. TCRdb's copy holds only in-frame clones and misses some; the assay was immunoSEQ multiplex PCR. The repertoire holds tens of thousands of clones, with roughly 77% as singletons. This entry is derived from a study of PD-1 blockade in classical Hodgkin lymphoma. This TCR came from a human donor with classical Hodgkin lymphoma. The source was peripheral blood mononuclear cells (PBMCs), collected before the fourth cycle of nivolumab.

CDR3 amino acids: CASRSDRGVKFNQPQHF. DNA for the CDR3: TGTGCCAGCAGATCGGACAGGGGGGTAAAGTTCAATCAGCCCCAGCATTTT. The V call is TRBV2, the J call TRBJ1-5; 10 positions match TRBD1. CDR3 length equals 17 residues. Germline CDR1 reads SNHLY; CDR2 reads FYNNEI. Trimming cost V 6 bases and J 3 bases; bases outside gene matches: 11.